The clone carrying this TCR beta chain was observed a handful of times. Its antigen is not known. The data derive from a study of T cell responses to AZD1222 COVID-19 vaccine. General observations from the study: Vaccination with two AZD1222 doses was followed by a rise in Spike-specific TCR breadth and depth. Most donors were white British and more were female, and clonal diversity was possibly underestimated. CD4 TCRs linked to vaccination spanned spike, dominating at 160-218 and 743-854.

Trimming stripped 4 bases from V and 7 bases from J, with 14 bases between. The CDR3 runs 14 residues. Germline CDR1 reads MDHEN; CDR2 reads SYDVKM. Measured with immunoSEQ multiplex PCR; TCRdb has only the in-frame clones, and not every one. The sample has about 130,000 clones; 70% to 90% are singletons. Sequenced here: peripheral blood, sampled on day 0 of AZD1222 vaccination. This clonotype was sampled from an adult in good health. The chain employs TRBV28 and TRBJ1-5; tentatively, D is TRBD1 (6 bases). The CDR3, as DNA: TGTGCCAGCAGTTCGGGGGGCGCTGGGCAGCCCCAGCATTTT. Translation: CASSSGGAGQPQHF.